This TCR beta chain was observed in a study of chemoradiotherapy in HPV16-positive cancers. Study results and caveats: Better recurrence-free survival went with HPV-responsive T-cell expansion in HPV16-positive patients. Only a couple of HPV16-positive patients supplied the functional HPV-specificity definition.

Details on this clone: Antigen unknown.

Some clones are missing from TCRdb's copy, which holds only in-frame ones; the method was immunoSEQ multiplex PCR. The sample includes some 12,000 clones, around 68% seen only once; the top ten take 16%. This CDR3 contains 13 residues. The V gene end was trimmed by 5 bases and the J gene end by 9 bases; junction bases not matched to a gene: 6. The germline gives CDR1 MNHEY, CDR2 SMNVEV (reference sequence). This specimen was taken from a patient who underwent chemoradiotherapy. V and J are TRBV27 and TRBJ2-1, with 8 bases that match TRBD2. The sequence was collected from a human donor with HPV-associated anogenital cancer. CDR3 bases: TGTGCCAGCAGTCCGACTAGCGCAGGTGAGCAGTTCTTC. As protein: CASSPTSAGEQFF.